A single sample is the source of the 22 T cell receptor beta chains below, sequenced in a study of T cells in Graves' hyperthyroidism and ophthalmopathy. Researchers took RNA transcripts and amplified the TCR beta CDR3 regions from them. Primed by the HTBI set, a first-round RT-PCR was run on the TCR CDR3. MiXCR was run by TCRdb on the multiplex PCR reads, yielding one entry per CDR3 protein. Of about 300,000 distinct CDR3 sequences detected, roughly 18% appear once; the ten largest clones hold 39%. The specimen sequenced was blood. These receptors came from a man aged 50 to 60 with Graves' ophthalmopathy.

The chain carries TRBV4-1 and TRBJ2-1; 9 nucleotides line up with TRBD2. The V and J ends lost 4 bases and 4 bases, in that order; junction bases with no gene match: 11. The CDR3 contains 17 residues. From germline, CDR1 is MGHRA and CDR2 YSYEKL. Written as DNA, the CDR3 is TGCGCCAGCAGCCCCCGCAGTAGCGGGAGTGGTTACAATGAGCAGTTCTTC. Its protein is CASSPRSSGSGYNEQFF.

This chain uses TRBV9 with TRBJ1-1, with 7 bases lining up with TRBD1. Germline lookup yields CDR1 SGDLS and CDR2 YYNGEE. The CDR3 totals 14 residues. V dropped 4 bases and J dropped 5; count of bases not matched to a gene: 8. The CDR3 here is CASSSRQGGTEAFF. The CDR3 DNA is TGTGCCAGCAGCTCCCGACAGGGTGGGACTGAAGCTTTCTTT.

This clonotype was seen repeatedly, ten times or more. V is TRBV2 and J is TRBJ1-5; D is undetermined. Trimming stripped 3 bases from V and 6 bases from J, with 9 bases between. The CDR3 spans 13 residues. Germline V CDR1 and CDR2: SNHLY, FYNNEI. CDR3 loop: CASSDGQSQPQHF. CDR3 sequence (DNA): TGTGCCAGCAGTGACGGGCAGAGTCAGCCCCAGCATTTT.

This clonotype was seen only a few times. The rearrangement links TRBV12-3 or TRBV12-4 to TRBJ2-1, with D maybe TRBD1 (6 bases). The CDR3 has 14 amino acids. V lost 7 bases and J lost 5, with 15 bases in between. The CDR3 nucleotides are TGTGCCAGCACTCCCTCCAGGGGCCACAATGAGCAGTTCTTC. Its translation: CASTPSRGHNEQFF.

This clonotype was found many times. The CDR3 nucleotides are TGTGCCAGCAGTTCTCCCGGGTACGAGCAGTACTTC. As protein: CASSSPGYEQYF. The chain uses TRBV12-3 or TRBV12-4 and TRBJ2-7; D gene uncertain. This CDR3 has 12 amino acids. Trimming stripped 4 bases from V and 4 bases from J, with 8 bases between.

This clonotype was detected a few times. This chain connects TRBV5-1 to TRBJ2-3; tentatively, D is TRBD2 (5 bases). Germline V lookup: CDR1 SGHRS, CDR2 YFSETQ. The CDR3 runs to 13 residues. V lost 5 bases and J 2 bases, leaving 9 bases between the germline ends. The CDR3 loop is CASSSDPTDTQYF. The CDR3 coding sequence is TGCGCCAGCAGTAGCGACCCCACAGATACGCAGTATTTT.

About this clonotype: A junction boundary mismatches the germline segment, possibly from a read error. The rearrangement joins TRBV7-9 to TRBJ2-1; TRBD2 aligns across 7 bases. From germline, CDR1 is SEHNR and CDR2 FQNEAQ (reference sequence). The CDR3 extends over 16 amino acids. The CDR3 DNA follows: TGTGCCAGCAGCTTATCAGCGGGGCCTTCCTACAATGAGCAGTCCTTC. This gives the protein CASSLSAGPSYNEQSF.

This clonotype was seen more than once but under ten times. The junction differs from germline at one of its ends, possibly a read error. CDR3 in amino acids: CSARGPGAEAFF. DNA for the CDR3: TGCAGTGCCAGAGGTCCAGGGGCTGAAGCTTTCTTT. The V call is TRBV20-1, the J call TRBJ1-1; D may be TRBD1 (6 bases). The CDR3 totals 12 residues. Germline CDR1 DFQATT, CDR2 SNEGSKA (reference sequence).

This clonotype was seen ten or more times. The rearrangement joins TRBV12-3 or TRBV12-4 to TRBJ2-1; D is undetermined. Between the trimmed V and J ends, which lost 2 bases and 6 bases, there was a span of 11 bases. The length of the CDR3 is 14 residues. In nucleotides, the CDR3 is TGTGCCAGCAGTTTATCGACGGGTCCCAATGAGCAGTTCTTC. Protein sequence: CASSLSTGPNEQFF.

This clonotype was detected many times. The chain couples TRBV7-9 to TRBJ1-5, with D tentatively TRBD1 (6 bases). The CDR3 totals 17 residues. V was cut by 1 base and J by 1 base, with 14 bases left in between. From germline, CDR1 is SEHNR and CDR2 FQNEAQ (reference sequence). The CDR3 protein is CASSLGGGGDSNQPQHF. The CDR3 coding sequence is TGTGCCAGCAGCTTAGGTGGAGGGGGGGACAGCAATCAGCCCCAGCATTTT.

The chain couples TRBV20-1 to TRBJ1-1, with 7 bases fitting TRBD1. The germline V gene encodes CDR1 DFQATT and CDR2 SNEGSKA (reference sequence). The length of the CDR3 is 13 residues. Trimming took 3 bases from V and 5 from J; bases not matched to a gene: 6. The CDR3 spells CSARGQGETEAFF. CDR3 nucleotides: TGCAGTGCTAGGGGGCAGGGGGAGACTGAAGCTTTCTTT.

There are many counts of this clonotype. The chain carries TRBV4-1 and TRBJ2-7; possibly TRBD1 or TRBD2 for D (6 bases each). In germline, CDR1 is MGHRA, CDR2 YSYEKL. V lost 0 bases, J lost 4 bases, and 16 bases lay in between. This CDR3 is 16 amino acids long. As DNA, the CDR3 is TGCGCCAGCAGCCAAGATGCGGACGGGGGCCTATACGAGCAGTACTTC. Translation: CASSQDADGGLYEQYF.

This clonotype came up a few times. The rearrangement uses TRBV5-4 and TRBJ1-3; no clear D gene. This CDR3 is 15 amino acids long. Germline loops: CDR1 SGHNT, CDR2 YYREEE (reference sequence). V shed 1 base and J shed 0 bases, with 8 bases lying between them. The CDR3: CASSLSGDSGNTIYF. CDR3 in DNA: TGTGCCAGCAGCTTGTCGGGAGACTCTGGAAACACCATATATTTT.

This clonotype appeared many times. V gene TRBV6-5 combines with J gene TRBJ2-7, with D maybe TRBD2 (6 bases). Germline V gene sequence: CDR1 MNHEY, CDR2 SVGAGI. V was shortened by 0 bases and J by 1 base, with 13 bases between the two germline ends. The CDR3 has 16 amino acids. For the CDR3, the DNA is TGTGCCAGCAGTTACTCGGAGGGAGTCAGTTCCTACGAGCAGTACTTC. This translates into CASSYSEGVSSYEQYF.

This clonotype was seen a single time. A much larger clone is a single base away; this may be a read error. This rearrangement joins TRBV5-1 to TRBJ1-1; 8 nucleotides align to TRBD1. The CDR3 spans 16 residues. Germline V gene lookup returns CDR1 SGHRS and CDR2 YFSETQ. Trimming took 7 bases from V and 2 from J; bases not matched to a gene: 13. CDR3 protein: CASGQFGQGENTEAFF. For the CDR3, the DNA is TGCGCCAGCGGGCAATTTGGACAGGGTGAAAACACTGAAGCTTTCTTT.

At least ten counts were recorded for this clonotype. This chain connects TRBV3-1 to TRBJ1-1, with D perhaps matching TRBD1 (5 bases). Germline V lookup: CDR1 LGHDT, CDR2 YNNKEL (reference sequence). V was trimmed by 4 bases and J by 7 bases, leaving 16 bases between them. The CDR3 has 14 residues. CDR3 coding DNA: TGTGCCAGCAGCCTATACGACGGGGCTGGTGAAGCTTTCTTT. The encoded protein is CASSLYDGAGEAFF. The variable domain in full, completed from reference TRBV3-1 and TRBJ1-1, reads DTAVSQTPKYLVTQMGNDKSIKCEQNLGHDTMYWYKQDSKKFLKIMFSYNNKELIINETVPNRFSPKSPDKAHLNLHINSLELGDSAVYFCASSLYDGAGEAFFGQGTRLTVV.

The chain links TRBV30 to TRBJ2-2, with 12 positions matching TRBD2. The CDR3 extends over 16 amino acids. The germline CDR1 and CDR2 sequences are GTSNPN and SVGIG (reference sequence). The J segment lost 7 bases and the V segment lost 4 bases, leaving 10 bases of the junction unmatched. The CDR3 nucleotides read TGTGCCTGGAACCGCCTAGCGGGAGGGCAAGGCGGGGAGCTGTTTTTT. This translates into CAWNRLAGGQGGELFF. Complete variable domain (other parts from reference TRBV30 and TRBJ2-2): SQTIHQWPATLVQPVGSPLSLECTVEGTSNPNLYWYRQAAGRGLQLLFYSVGIGQISSEVPQNLSASRPQDRQFILSSKKLLLSDSGFYLCAWNRLAGGQGGELFFGEGSRLTVL.

The gene calls are TRBV20-1 and TRBJ2-5, with 7 bases fitting TRBD2. The V gene's germline CDR1 is DFQATT and CDR2 SNEGSKA (reference sequence). The V segment lost 6 bases and the J segment 4 bases; nucleotides outside the gene matches: 14. The CDR3 covers 15 residues. DNA of the CDR3: TGCAGTGCCCCTGGTCGAGCACGGGAGGTAGAGACCCAGTACTTC. Translated, it gives CSAPGRAREVETQYF.

The sample holds many counts of this clonotype. The chain uses TRBV3-1 and TRBJ2-1; D remains unclear. CDR3 length equals 14 residues. Trimming stripped 0 bases from V and 8 bases from J, with 11 bases between. The germline gives CDR1 LGHDT, CDR2 YNNKEL (reference sequence). The CDR3 sequence is CASSQDTFLDEQFF. The DNA for the CDR3 is TGTGCCAGCAGCCAAGATACGTTCCTCGATGAGCAGTTCTTC.

The sample holds many counts of this clonotype. The chain links TRBV30 to TRBJ1-4; D unresolved. Trimming cost V 3 bases and J 4 bases, with 9 bases left between them. This CDR3 is built from 13 residues. In germline, CDR1 is GTSNPN, CDR2 SVGIG (reference sequence). DNA for the CDR3: TGTGCCTGGAGCCCACGGGTTAATGAAAAACTGTTTTTT. Translation gives CAWSPRVNEKLFF.

This clonotype was observed once. The gene calls are TRBV5-1 and TRBJ2-7; D perhaps matches TRBD1 (6 bases). Germline values: CDR1 SGHRS, CDR2 YFSETQ. The CDR3 runs 17 residues. Trimming stripped 4 bases from V and 7 bases from J, with 27 bases between. CDR3 DNA: TGCGCCAGCAGCGTTGGTTCCGCCTCAGGGGAAGGTTTGGAGCAGTACTTC. Encoded protein: CASSVGSASGEGLEQYF.

V is TRBV6-1 and J is TRBJ1-1; D gene unclear. The CDR3 runs 13 residues. Trimming shortened V by 5 bases and J by 1 base, and 8 bases separated the two germline ends. In germline, CDR1 is MNHNS, CDR2 SASEGT. The CDR3 reads CASSQHKNTEAFF. CDR3 in DNA: TGTGCCAGCAGTCAGCATAAGAACACTGAAGCTTTCTTT.